The 25 T cell receptor beta chains reported below all come from one sample, sequenced in a study of cytomegalovirus exposure and HLA in healthy donors. Clones were read by immunoSEQ multiplex PCR, and TCRdb kept only the in-frame ones, dropping some. This table holds about 120,000 clones, 89% found once. Sequencing used PBMCs. Receptors originate from a woman between 18 and 30 years old in good health and CMV-seronegative.

The chain combines TRBV19 with TRBJ2-3; the D gene is possibly TRBD2 (7 bases). The V and J ends lost 8 bases and 6 bases respectively, with 15 bases between them. The CDR3 runs to 13 residues. The germline gives CDR1 LNHDA, CDR2 SQIVND (reference sequence). Here the CDR3 DNA reads TGTGCCAGTCACTCGGCGGGGGCCGATACGCAGTATTTT. Protein: CASHSAGADTQYF.

The J gene is TRBJ2-7, the V gene TRBV4-1, with D perhaps TRBD1 (6 bases). Germline values: CDR1 MGHRA, CDR2 YSYEKL. V was pared by 5 bases and J by 0 bases, with 8 bases between. The CDR3 consists of 13 residues. In DNA, the CDR3 is TGCGCCAGCAGCGGGACACGCTCCTACGAGCAGTACTTC. Translation gives CASSGTRSYEQYF.

The chain uses TRBV11-1 and TRBJ1-1; D ambiguous. The CDR3 has 13 residues. Trimming cost V 1 base and J 1 base, with 4 bases left between them. Looked up from germline, CDR1 is SGHAT and CDR2 is FQDESV (reference sequence). The CDR3: CASSLGPNTEAFF. The CDR3 nucleotides are TGTGCCAGCAGCTTAGGGCCGAACACTGAAGCTTTCTTT. Together with reference TRBV11-1 and TRBJ1-1, the CDR3 gives the full variable domain: EAEVAQSPRYKITEKSQAVAFWCDPISGHATLYWYRQILGQGPELLVQFQDESVVDDSQLPKDRFSAERLKGVDSTLKIQPAELGDSAMYLCASSLGPNTEAFFGQGTRLTVV.

This chain joins TRBV10-1 and TRBJ2-7, with TRBD1 as a possible D gene (6 bases). Between the trimmed V and J ends, which lost 5 bases and 0 bases, there was a span of 11 bases. Germline V gene sequence: CDR1 WNHNN, CDR2 SYGVQD (reference sequence). The CDR3 runs to 14 residues. The CDR3 is CASSLDSSSYEQYF. The CDR3 bases are TGCGCCAGCAGTTTGGACAGCAGCTCCTACGAGCAGTACTTC.

J is TRBJ2-3 and V is TRBV11-2; unclear D gene. This CDR3 contains 14 residues. Germline assignment: CDR1 SGHAT and CDR2 FQNNGV. The ends were cut back, 5 bases at V and 4 bases at J, with 13 bases in the middle. As DNA, the CDR3 is TGTGCCAGCAGCGACTGGCTGCTCTCAGATACGCAGTATTTT. It is translated as CASSDWLLSDTQYF.

This chain connects TRBV28 to TRBJ1-3, with a possible D match to TRBD1 (6 bases). Germline CDR1 reads MDHEN; CDR2 reads SYDVKM. Trimming pared 5 bases from V and 2 bases from J, leaving 10 bases between. This CDR3 is built from 14 residues. Here the CDR3 DNA reads TGTGCCAGCAGTACGACAGGCGCTGGAAACACCATATATTTT. It specifies CASSTTGAGNTIYF.

J is TRBJ2-5 and V is TRBV19; TRBD2 is a possible D gene (5 bases). The CDR3 loop spans 15 amino acids. Per germline, CDR1 LNHDA and CDR2 SQIVND (reference sequence). Trimming removed 1 base from V and 1 base from J, with 10 bases in between. DNA for the CDR3: TGTGCCAGTAGTATAGTTCGGGGTACCCAAGAGACCCAGTACTTC. Translated: CASSIVRGTQETQYF.

The V gene is TRBV30, the J gene TRBJ2-5; D might be TRBD1 (5 bases). The CDR3 runs 15 residues. CDR1 GTSNPN and CDR2 SVGIG come from the germline V gene (reference sequence). V dropped 1 base and J dropped 4 bases, with 16 bases sitting between them. The CDR3 is CAWSEGSRVAETQYF. The DNA for the CDR3 is TGTGCCTGGAGTGAGGGTAGCAGGGTAGCAGAGACCCAGTACTTC.

Here the CDR3 reads CASSQGQGAADEQYF. CDR3 coding DNA: TGCGCCAGCAGCCAGGGACAGGGGGCCGCCGACGAGCAGTACTTC. The rearrangement links TRBV4-1 to TRBJ2-7; 12 bases line up with TRBD1. This CDR3 is built from 15 residues. The V gene's germline CDR1 is MGHRA and CDR2 YSYEKL. Trimming at V came to 3 bases and at J to 5 bases, leaving 5 bases not matched to a gene.

This clone appeared once. The genes are TRBV19 and TRBJ2-7; 9 bases align to TRBD2. The CDR3 contains 15 residues. The junction had 3 bases not matched to a gene; V was cut back by 3 bases and J by 0 bases. Germline CDR1 reads LNHDA; CDR2 reads SQIVND (reference sequence). The chain's CDR3 is CASSMKTSGSYEQYF. CDR3 DNA: TGTGCCAGTAGTATGAAGACTAGCGGCTCCTACGAGCAGTACTTC.

V usage is TRBV28 and J usage is TRBJ2-3, with TRBD2 matching 8 bases. The germline V gene has CDR1 MDHEN and CDR2 SYDVKM. With V trimmed by 6 bases and J by 4 bases, 6 bases remained unmatched. This CDR3 spans 14 amino acids. CDR3 in amino acids: CASSVSGISDTQYF. The CDR3 coding sequence is TGTGCCAGCAGCGTTAGCGGGATCTCAGATACGCAGTATTTT.

The J gene is TRBJ2-7, the V gene TRBV29-1; D perhaps matches TRBD2 (6 bases). Germline CDR1 is SQVTM and CDR2 is ANQGSEA. V dropped 6 bases and J dropped 6 bases, with 27 bases sitting between them. The CDR3 totals 16 residues. DNA for the CDR3: TGCAGCGTACCCCGGGACTCCGCCACCTCCTACAGCGAGCAGTACTTC. Encoded protein: CSVPRDSATSYSEQYF.

The gene calls are TRBV11-2 and TRBJ1-4; 8 bases are a match to TRBD1. CDR3 length: 17 amino acids. CDR1 SGHAT and CDR2 FQNNGV come from the germline V gene. With 5 bases clipped from V and 0 bases from J, the junction kept 8 bases outside the gene matches. This chain's CDR3 is CASSLTGQVTTNEKLFF. The DNA for the CDR3 is TGTGCCAGCAGCCTAACGGGACAGGTCACAACTAATGAAAAACTGTTTTTT.

This clone occurred once. V usage is TRBV18 and J usage is TRBJ2-7; TRBD2 matches 7 bases. The CDR3 is 15 amino acids. The germline gives CDR1 KGHSH, CDR2 LQKENI. V lost 2 bases to trimming and J lost 5 bases; unmatched junction nucleotides: 9. The CDR3 reads CASSPVNGRTDEQYF. The CDR3 DNA sequence: TGTGCCAGCTCACCAGTTAACGGGAGGACCGACGAGCAGTACTTC. Complete variable domain (other parts from reference TRBV18 and TRBJ2-7): NAGVMQNPRHLVRRRGQEARLRCSPMKGHSHVYWYRQLPEEGLKFMVYLQKENIIDESGMPKERFSAEFPKEGPSILRIQQVVRGDSAAYFCASSPVNGRTDEQYFGPGTRLTVT.

This clone was seen a few times. The chain carries TRBV11-2 and TRBJ2-7; TRBD2 matches at 11 bases. Germline V gene data show CDR1 as SGHAT and CDR2 as FQNNGV. The J segment lost 3 bases and the V segment lost 5 bases, leaving 15 bases of the junction unmatched. The CDR3 runs 18 residues. The CDR3 sequence: CASSRGTSGRRIGYEQYF. The DNA for the CDR3 is TGTGCCAGCAGCCGTGGGACTAGCGGTAGGAGAATAGGCTACGAGCAGTACTTC.

The chain recombines TRBV9 with TRBJ1-1, with D maybe TRBD1 (5 bases). Germline loops: CDR1 SGDLS, CDR2 YYNGEE. CDR3 length equals 14 residues. Trimming left V 3 bases short and J 5 bases short, with 14 bases between. DNA of the CDR3: TGTGCCAGCAGCGCCGAACAAGGGGTTACTGAAGCTTTCTTT. Translating it yields CASSAEQGVTEAFF. The entire variable domain, with the rest obtained from reference TRBV9 and TRBJ1-1, is as follows: DSGVTQTPKHLITATGQRVTLRCSPRSGDLSVYWYQQSLDQGLQFLIQYYNGEERAKGNILERFSAQQFPDLHSELNLSSLELGDSALYFCASSAEQGVTEAFFGQGTRLTVV.

The V call is TRBV5-1, the J call TRBJ2-1, with 9 bases lining up with TRBD2. V trimming: 0 bases; J trimming: 6 bases; junction bases outside the gene matches: 4. This CDR3 region has 15 residues. Per the germline V gene, CDR1 is SGHRS and CDR2 is YFSETQ. This CDR3 reads CASSLVLAGSNEQFF. The DNA for the CDR3 is TGCGCCAGCAGCTTGGTCCTAGCGGGAAGCAATGAGCAGTTCTTC.

This chain uses TRBV7-9 with TRBJ2-1; 9 bases fit TRBD2. The V segment lost 1 base and the J segment 7 bases; nucleotides outside the gene matches: 8. The germline gives CDR1 SEHNR, CDR2 FQNEAQ (reference sequence). The CDR3 spans 16 residues. Written as DNA, the CDR3 is TGTGCCAGCAGCTTAGAGCCTAGCGGGAAGGGGAATGAGCAGTTCTTC. It translates to CASSLEPSGKGNEQFF.

The CDR3 reads CASSLTGLAGVPLTGELFF. The DNA for the CDR3 is TGCGCCAGCAGCTTAACGGGACTAGCGGGCGTACCACTCACCGGGGAGCTGTTTTTT. This chain joins TRBV5-1 and TRBJ2-2; TRBD2 matches at 12 bases. This CDR3 spans 19 amino acids. Trimming cost V 2 bases and J 4 bases; bases outside gene matches: 12. CDR1 is SGHRS, CDR2 YFSETQ, per germline.

CDR3 sequence (DNA): TGTGCCAGCCGGACTAGCGGATACTCCTACAATGAGCAGTTCTTC. It is translated as CASRTSGYSYNEQFF. This sequence joins TRBV19 and TRBJ2-1; 10 nucleotides line up with TRBD2. With V trimmed by 9 bases and J by 0 bases, 5 bases remained unmatched. The germline gives CDR1 LNHDA, CDR2 SQIVND (reference sequence). This CDR3 region has 15 residues. The whole variable domain, remainder taken from reference TRBV19 and TRBJ2-1, is DGGITQSPKYLFRKEGQNVTLSCEQNLNHDAMYWYRQDPGQGLRLIYYSQIVNDFQKGDIAEGYSVSREKKESFPLTVTSAQKNPTAFYLCASRTSGYSYNEQFFGPGTRLTVL.

The chain recombines TRBV5-1 with TRBJ2-7; D not resolved. V shed 4 bases and J shed 5 bases, with 16 bases lying between them. CDR3 length: 14 amino acids. From germline, CDR1 is SGHRS and CDR2 YFSETQ. CDR3 nucleotide sequence: TGCGCCAGCAGCCTGGAAGCCCCTACGAACGAGCAGTACTTC. Translation: CASSLEAPTNEQYF.

V gene TRBV19 combines with J gene TRBJ2-7, with D uncertain. This CDR3 comprises 15 residues. The ends were cut back, 1 base at V and 3 bases at J, with 13 bases in the middle. Germline V gene data show CDR1 as LNHDA and CDR2 as SQIVND (reference sequence). CDR3 bases: TGTGCCAGTAGTATAGCCCGCCGGCCGGGCTACGAGCAGTACTTC. Encoded protein: CASSIARRPGYEQYF.

V is TRBV19 and J is TRBJ1-5; D is undetermined. The CDR3 is made up of 16 amino acids. V was cut by 2 bases and J by 0 bases, with 11 bases left in between. Germline loops: CDR1 LNHDA, CDR2 SQIVND (reference sequence). CDR3: CASSIFSGFSNQPQHF. The CDR3 region has the DNA TGTGCCAGTAGTATATTTTCGGGATTTAGCAATCAGCCCCAGCATTTT. Complete variable domain (other parts from reference TRBV19 and TRBJ1-5): DGGITQSPKYLFRKEGQNVTLSCEQNLNHDAMYWYRQDPGQGLRLIYYSQIVNDFQKGDIAEGYSVSREKKESFPLTVTSAQKNPTAFYLCASSIFSGFSNQPQHFGDGTRLSIL.

This clone has only a few counts. The chain has TRBV2 and TRBJ2-7, with D possibly being TRBD2 (5 bases). V was cut by 6 bases and J by 2 bases, with 14 bases left in between. Germline V CDR1 and CDR2: SNHLY, FYNNEI. The CDR3 loop spans 14 amino acids. In DNA form, the CDR3 reads TGTGCCAGCAGAGAGCGGAGTGGGGCCTACGAGCAGTACTTC. Translation: CASRERSGAYEQYF.

V is TRBV28 and J is TRBJ1-5; TRBD1 agrees at 8 bases. The CDR3 length is 15 residues. CDR1 MDHEN and CDR2 SYDVKM come from the germline V gene. V trimming: 6 bases; J trimming: 2 bases; junction bases outside the gene matches: 6. CDR3 loop: CASRRQGFRNQPQHF. The CDR3 DNA reads TGTGCCAGCAGGAGACAGGGGTTTCGCAATCAGCCCCAGCATTTT.